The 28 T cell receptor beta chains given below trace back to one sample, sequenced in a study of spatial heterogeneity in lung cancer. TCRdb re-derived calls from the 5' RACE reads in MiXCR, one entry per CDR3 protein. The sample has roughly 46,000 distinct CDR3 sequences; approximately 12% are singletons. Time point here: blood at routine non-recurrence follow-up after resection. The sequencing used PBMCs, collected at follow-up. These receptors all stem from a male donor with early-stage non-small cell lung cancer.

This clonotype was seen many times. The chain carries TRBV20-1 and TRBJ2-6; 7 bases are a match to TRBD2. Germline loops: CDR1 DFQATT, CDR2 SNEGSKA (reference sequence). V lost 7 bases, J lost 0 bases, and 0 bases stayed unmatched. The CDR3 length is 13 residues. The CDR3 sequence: CSGGGSGANVLTF. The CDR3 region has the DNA TGCAGTGGGGGGGGCTCTGGGGCCAACGTCCTGACTTTC.

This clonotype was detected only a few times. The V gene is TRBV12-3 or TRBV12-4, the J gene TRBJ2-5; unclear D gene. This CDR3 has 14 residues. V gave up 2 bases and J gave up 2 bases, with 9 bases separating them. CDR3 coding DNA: TGTGCCAGCAGTTTAATGTCCACACAAGAGACCCAGTACTTC. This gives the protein CASSLMSTQETQYF.

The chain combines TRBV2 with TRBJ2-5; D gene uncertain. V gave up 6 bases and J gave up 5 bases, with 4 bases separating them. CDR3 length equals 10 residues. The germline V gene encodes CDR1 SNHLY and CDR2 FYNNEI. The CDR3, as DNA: TGTGCCAGCAGGGGGGAGACCCAGTACTTC. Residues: CASRGETQYF.

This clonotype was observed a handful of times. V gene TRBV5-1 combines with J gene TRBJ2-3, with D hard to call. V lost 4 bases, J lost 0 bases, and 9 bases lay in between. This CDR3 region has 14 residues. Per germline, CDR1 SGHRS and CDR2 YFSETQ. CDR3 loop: CASSKGISTDTQYF. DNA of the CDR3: TGCGCCAGCAGCAAGGGAATTAGCACAGATACGCAGTATTTT. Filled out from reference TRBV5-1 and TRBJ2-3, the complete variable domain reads KAGVTQTPRYLIKTRGQQVTLSCSPISGHRSVSWYQQTPGQGLQFLFEYFSETQRNKGNFPGRFSGRQFSNSRSEMNVSTLELGDSALYLCASSKGISTDTQYFGPGTRLTVL.

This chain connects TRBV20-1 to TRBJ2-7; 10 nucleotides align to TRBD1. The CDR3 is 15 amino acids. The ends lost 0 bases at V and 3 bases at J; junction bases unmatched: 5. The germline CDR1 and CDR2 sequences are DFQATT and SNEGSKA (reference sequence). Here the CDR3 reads CSARDSGTGDYEQYF. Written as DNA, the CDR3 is TGCAGTGCTAGAGATTCCGGGACAGGGGACTACGAGCAGTACTTC.

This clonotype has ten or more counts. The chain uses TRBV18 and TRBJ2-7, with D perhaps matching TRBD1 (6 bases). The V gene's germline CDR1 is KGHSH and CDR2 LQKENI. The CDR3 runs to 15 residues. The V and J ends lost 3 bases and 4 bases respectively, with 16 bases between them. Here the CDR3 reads CASSPTGQNEYEQYF. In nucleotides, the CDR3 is TGTGCCAGCTCACCGACAGGACAGAACGAATACGAGCAGTACTTC.

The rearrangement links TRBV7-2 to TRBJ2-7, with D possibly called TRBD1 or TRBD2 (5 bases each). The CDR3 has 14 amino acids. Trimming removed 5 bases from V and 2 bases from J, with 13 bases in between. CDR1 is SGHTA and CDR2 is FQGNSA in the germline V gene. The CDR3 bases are TGTGCCAGCAGCATCGGGGCGGCCGCCTACGAGCAGTACTTC. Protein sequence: CASSIGAAAYEQYF.

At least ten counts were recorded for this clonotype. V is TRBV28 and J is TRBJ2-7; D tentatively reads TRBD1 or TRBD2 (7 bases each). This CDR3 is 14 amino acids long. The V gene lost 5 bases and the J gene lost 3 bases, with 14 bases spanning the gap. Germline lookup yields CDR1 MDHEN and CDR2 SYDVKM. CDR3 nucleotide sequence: TGTGCCAGCAGTGGGCCAGGGGGGGGCTACGAGCAGTACTTC. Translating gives CASSGPGGGYEQYF.

As DNA, the CDR3 is TGTGCCAGCGTCCCGAAGGGCTTTTATAATTCACCCCTCCACTTT. It is translated as CASVPKGFYNSPLHF. V and J are TRBV25-1 and TRBJ1-6; no clear D. Germline loops: CDR1 MGHDK, CDR2 SYGVNS. V lost 8 bases to trimming and J lost 4 bases, with 15 bases between them. This CDR3 is 15 amino acids long.

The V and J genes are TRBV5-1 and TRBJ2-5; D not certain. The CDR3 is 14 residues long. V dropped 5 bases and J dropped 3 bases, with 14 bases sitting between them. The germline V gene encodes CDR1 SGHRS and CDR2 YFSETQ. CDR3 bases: TGCGCCAGCAGATTCGGTGGGTCCGAAGAGACCCAGTACTTC. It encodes CASRFGGSEETQYF. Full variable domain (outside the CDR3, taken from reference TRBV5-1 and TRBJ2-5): KAGVTQTPRYLIKTRGQQVTLSCSPISGHRSVSWYQQTPGQGLQFLFEYFSETQRNKGNFPGRFSGRQFSNSRSEMNVSTLELGDSALYLCASRFGGSEETQYFGPGTRLLVL.

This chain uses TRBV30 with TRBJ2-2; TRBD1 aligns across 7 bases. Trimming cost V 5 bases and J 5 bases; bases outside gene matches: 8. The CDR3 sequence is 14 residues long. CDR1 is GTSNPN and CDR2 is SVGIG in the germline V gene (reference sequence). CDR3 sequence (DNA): TGTGCCTGGGAGGGGGCGCCGGGGACCGGGGAGCTGTTTTTT. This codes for CAWEGAPGTGELFF.

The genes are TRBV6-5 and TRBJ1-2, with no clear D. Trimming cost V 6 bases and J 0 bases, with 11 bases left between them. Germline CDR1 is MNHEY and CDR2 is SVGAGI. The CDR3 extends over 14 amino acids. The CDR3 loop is CASRGYRANYGYTF. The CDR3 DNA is TGTGCCAGCAGGGGGTACCGGGCTAACTATGGCTACACCTTC.

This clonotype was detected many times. CDR3 loop: CSGLGTSGSNEQFF. The DNA for the CDR3 is TGCAGTGGGCTTGGGACTAGCGGGAGTAATGAGCAGTTCTTC. The chain recombines TRBV20-1 with TRBJ2-1, with TRBD2 matching over 14 bases. The CDR3 consists of 14 residues. Per the germline V gene, CDR1 is DFQATT and CDR2 is SNEGSKA (reference sequence). V trimming: 7 bases; J trimming: 7 bases; junction bases outside the gene matches: 6.

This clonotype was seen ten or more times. The CDR3 spells CASSLERQSEKLFF. The DNA of the CDR3 is TGTGCCAGCAGCTTAGAAAGGCAGAGTGAAAAACTGTTTTTT. The chain has TRBV7-2 and TRBJ1-4; D gene ambiguous. Trimming removed 1 base from V and 7 bases from J, with 10 bases in between. The CDR3 runs 14 residues. Germline values: CDR1 SGHTA, CDR2 FQGNSA.

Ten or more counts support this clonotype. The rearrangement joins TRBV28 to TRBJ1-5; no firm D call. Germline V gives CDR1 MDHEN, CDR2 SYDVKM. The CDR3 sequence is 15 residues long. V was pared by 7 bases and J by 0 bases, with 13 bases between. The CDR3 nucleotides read TGTGCCAGCACCTGGCAGGCTTATAGCAATCAGCCCCAGCATTTT. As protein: CASTWQAYSNQPQHF. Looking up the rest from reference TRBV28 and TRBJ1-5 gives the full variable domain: DVKVTQSSRYLVKRTGEKVFLECVQDMDHENMFWYRQDPGLGLRLIYFSYDVKMKEKGDIPEGYSVSREKKERFSLILESASTNQTSMYLCASTWQAYSNQPQHFGDGTRLSIL.

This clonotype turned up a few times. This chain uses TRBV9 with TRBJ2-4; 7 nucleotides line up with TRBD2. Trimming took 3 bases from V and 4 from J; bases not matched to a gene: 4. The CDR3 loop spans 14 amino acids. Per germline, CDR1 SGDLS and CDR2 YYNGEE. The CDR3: CASSERDFKNIQYF. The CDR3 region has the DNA TGTGCCAGCAGCGAGCGGGACTTTAAAAACATTCAGTACTTC.

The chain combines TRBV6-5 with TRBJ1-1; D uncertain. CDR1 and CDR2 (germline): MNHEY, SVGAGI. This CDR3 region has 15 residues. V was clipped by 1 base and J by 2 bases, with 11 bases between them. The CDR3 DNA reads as TGTGCCAGCAGTTACTACCCAGACTCCAACACTGAAGCTTTCTTT. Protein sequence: CASSYYPDSNTEAFF.

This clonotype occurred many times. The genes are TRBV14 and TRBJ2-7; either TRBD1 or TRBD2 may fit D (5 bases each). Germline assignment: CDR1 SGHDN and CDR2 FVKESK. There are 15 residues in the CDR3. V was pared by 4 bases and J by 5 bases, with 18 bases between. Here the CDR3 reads CASSRVIGGVHEQYF. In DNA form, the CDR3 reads TGTGCCAGCAGCCGAGTAATTGGGGGAGTGCACGAGCAGTACTTC. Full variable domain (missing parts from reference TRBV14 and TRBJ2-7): EAGVTQFPSHSVIEKGQTVTLRCDPISGHDNLYWYRRVMGKEIKFLLHFVKESKQDESGMPNNRFLAERTGGTYSTLKVQPAELEDSGVYFCASSRVIGGVHEQYFGPGTRLTVT.

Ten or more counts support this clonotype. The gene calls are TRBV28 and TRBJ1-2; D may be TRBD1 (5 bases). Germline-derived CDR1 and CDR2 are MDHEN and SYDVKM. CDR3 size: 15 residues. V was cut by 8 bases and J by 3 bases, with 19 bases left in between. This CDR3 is CASHENSDRDYGYTF. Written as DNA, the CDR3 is TGTGCCAGCCACGAGAATTCCGACAGAGACTATGGCTACACCTTC.

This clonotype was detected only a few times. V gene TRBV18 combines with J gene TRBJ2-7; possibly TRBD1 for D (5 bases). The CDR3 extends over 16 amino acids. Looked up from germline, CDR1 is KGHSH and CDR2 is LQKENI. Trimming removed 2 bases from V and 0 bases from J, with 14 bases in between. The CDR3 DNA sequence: TGTGCCAGCTCACCAGTCCATCAGGACAACTCCTACGAGCAGTACTTC. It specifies CASSPVHQDNSYEQYF.

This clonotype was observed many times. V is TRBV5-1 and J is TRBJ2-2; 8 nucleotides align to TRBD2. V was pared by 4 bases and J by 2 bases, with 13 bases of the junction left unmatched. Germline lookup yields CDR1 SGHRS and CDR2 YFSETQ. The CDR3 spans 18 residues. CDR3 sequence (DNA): TGCGCCAGCAGCCAAAATAGCGGGATGCCTCTAAACACCGGGGAGCTGTTTTTT. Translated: CASSQNSGMPLNTGELFF.

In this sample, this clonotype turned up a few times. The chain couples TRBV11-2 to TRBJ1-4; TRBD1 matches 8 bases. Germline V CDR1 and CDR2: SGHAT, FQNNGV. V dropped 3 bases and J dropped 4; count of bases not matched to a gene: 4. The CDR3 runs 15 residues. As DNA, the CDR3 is TGTGCCAGCAGCTTCGGGACAGGAATTAATGAAAAACTGTTTTTT. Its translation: CASSFGTGINEKLFF.

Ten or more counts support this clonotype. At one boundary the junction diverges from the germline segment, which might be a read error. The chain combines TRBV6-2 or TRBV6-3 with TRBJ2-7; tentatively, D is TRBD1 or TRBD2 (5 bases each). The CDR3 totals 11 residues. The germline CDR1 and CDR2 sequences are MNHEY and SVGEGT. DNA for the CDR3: TGTGCCAGCAGTCGTTCCGGGACGCATAGCTTC. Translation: CASSRSGTHSF.

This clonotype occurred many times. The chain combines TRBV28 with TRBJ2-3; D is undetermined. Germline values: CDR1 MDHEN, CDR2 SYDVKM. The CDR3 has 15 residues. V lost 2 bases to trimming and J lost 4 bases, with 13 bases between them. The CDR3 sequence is CASSLSPYFPDTQYF. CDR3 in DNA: TGTGCCAGCAGTTTAAGTCCGTATTTCCCAGATACGCAGTATTTT.

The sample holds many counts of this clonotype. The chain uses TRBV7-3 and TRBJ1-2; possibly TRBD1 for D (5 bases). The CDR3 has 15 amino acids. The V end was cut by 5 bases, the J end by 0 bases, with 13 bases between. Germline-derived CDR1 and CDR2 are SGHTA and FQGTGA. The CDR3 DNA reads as TGTGCCAGCAGCGTAGAGGGGAGCTCTAACTATGGCTACACCTTC. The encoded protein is CASSVEGSSNYGYTF.

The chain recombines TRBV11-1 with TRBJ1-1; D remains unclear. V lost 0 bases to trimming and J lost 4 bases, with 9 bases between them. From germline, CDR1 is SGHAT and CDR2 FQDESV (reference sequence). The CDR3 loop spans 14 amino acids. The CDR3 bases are TGTGCCAGCAGCTTAGCTGGGATAGGCACTGAAGCTTTCTTT. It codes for CASSLAGIGTEAFF.

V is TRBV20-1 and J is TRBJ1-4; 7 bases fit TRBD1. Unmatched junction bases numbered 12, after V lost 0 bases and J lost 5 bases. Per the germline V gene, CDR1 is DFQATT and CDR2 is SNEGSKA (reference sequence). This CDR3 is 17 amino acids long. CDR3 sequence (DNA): TGCAGTGCTAGAGACTACCTCGGACAGGCGCGGAATGAAAAACTGTTTTTT. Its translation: CSARDYLGQARNEKLFF.

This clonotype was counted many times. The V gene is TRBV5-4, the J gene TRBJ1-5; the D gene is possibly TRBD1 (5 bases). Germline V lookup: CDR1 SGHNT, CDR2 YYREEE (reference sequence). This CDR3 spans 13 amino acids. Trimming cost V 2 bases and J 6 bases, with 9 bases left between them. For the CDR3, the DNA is TGTGCCAGCAGCTTAGGGGATGGTCAGCCCCAGCATTTT. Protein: CASSLGDGQPQHF. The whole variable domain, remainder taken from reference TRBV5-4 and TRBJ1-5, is ETGVTQSPTHLIKTRGQQVTLRCSSQSGHNTVSWYQQALGQGPQFIFQYYREEENGRGNFPPRFSGLQFPNYSSELNVNALELDDSALYLCASSLGDGQPQHFGDGTRLSIL.